The entry that follows covers one TCR beta chain sequence. The data were taken from a study of blood T cell dynamics during melanoma immunotherapy. Study in general: Patients with metastatic melanoma got pembrolizumab or nivolumab-ipilimumab as first-line care.

Germline CDR1 and CDR2: SGHKS and YYEKEE (reference sequence). The CDR3 contains 15 residues. J gave up 2 bases and V 4 bases, and 5 bases lay outside the gene matches. The time point is: week 3, after first cycle of checkpoint inhibitor. Samples come from before therapy and from week 3 after the first blockade cycle. Response was assessed by RECIST 1.1 at 12 weeks, except a couple of rapid progressors. Produced via immunoSEQ multiplex PCR; TCRdb's table is partial and in-frame only. Of roughly 8,700 clones listed, 65% to 90% are singletons. The sample here was blood, taken from a patient treated with checkpoint blockade. The sequence was collected from a human donor with melanoma. The V and J genes are TRBV5-5 and TRBJ2-7; the match to TRBD2 covers 11 bases. For the CDR3, the DNA is TGTGCCAGCAGCCAGGGACTAGCGGTTGCCTACGAGCAGTACTTC. Amino acid sequence: CASSQGLAVAYEQYF.